The entry below gives a single T cell receptor (beta chain) sequence along with its context. Its cognate antigen is unknown. This sample stems from a study of lymphopenia after photon versus proton radiotherapy. CDR1 is MNHNS, CDR2 SASEGT, per germline. V dropped 1 base and J dropped 6 bases, with 15 bases sitting between them. The CDR3 loop spans 16 amino acids. Sequencing used immunoSEQ multiplex PCR; TCRdb keeps in-frame clones, though not all of them. Here the sample spans 150,000 to 200,000 clones, around nine tenths being singletons. Study observations and caveats: Proton therapy kept repertoires fairly stable, unlike photons, which gained effector/memory cells. Oligoclonal CD8+ Temra expansion after nadir drove photon patients' diversity drop. Larger post-nadir TCR diversity loss correlated inversely with survival in deceased patients. Only patients who died were analyzed for survival; proton advantage is unproven.

Sequenced material: peripheral blood, taken from a patient treated with photon-based radiotherapy. This TCR came from a man aged 50 to 60 with gastric cancer. The V call is TRBV6-1, the J call TRBJ1-4; D may be TRBD1 (6 bases). CDR3 DNA: TGTGCCAGCAGTGAAGAAGTGGGCAGGGGCCATGAAAAACTGTTTTTT. Its translation is CASSEEVGRGHEKLFF.